The present T cell receptor beta chain was sequenced within a study of Graves' ophthalmopathy and Graves' hyperthyroidism (dated by TCRdb to between 2018 and 2020). Looking at the study overall: Peripheral blood was collected at initial diagnosis, prior to any treatment. In total, approximately 130 blood samples were TCR-sequenced: around 42 ophthalmopathy, under 85 hyperthyroidism and some 17 hyperthyroidism-to-ophthalmopathy patients. In over 5 hyperthyroidism patients, the T-cell repertoires found in thyroid tissue were compared with those found in blood. Following sample collection, hyperthyroidism patients were given methimazole at a starting dose of 30 mg daily, and ophthalmopathy patients were given high-dose intravenous methylprednisolone. An independent validation cohort was composed of about 20 hyperthyroidism patients and 17 patients who later progressed from hyperthyroidism to ophthalmopathy. To tell Graves' ophthalmopathy apart from Graves' hyperthyroidism, and to predict which patients would progress to ophthalmopathy, the study relied on TCR beta repertoire signatures. A discovery set of 90 to 100 patients (under 45 ophthalmopathy, fewer than 60 stable hyperthyroidism) was enrolled to explore V-J signatures distinguishing ophthalmopathy from hyperthyroidism.

TCR beta CDR3 regions were amplified from RNA transcripts for repertoire sequencing. A first-round RT-PCR used HTBI primers with the Qiagen OneStep RT-PCR kit, followed by a second-round multiplex PCR, size selection and purification. Sequencing of the libraries was carried out on an Illumina HiSeq2000 in paired-end mode with 100 bp reads. The paper's data handling went like this. SOAPnuke was used to process the reads, removing any read that contained adapters or uncalled bases, had a mean Phred below 15, or lacked an exact match to the constant primer or identifier. COPE v1.2.5 was used to merge the high-quality paired reads. Each unique nucleotide sequence was defined as a clonotype, and clonotypes were aligned to IMGT TRB V, D and J references with MiTCR v1.1. The analysis was limited to V-J combinations with a frequency above 0.0001, which together covered about 99% of repertoires. For each V-J combination, a TCR clonal expansion and chaos score was defined as the ratio of F50 clonal expansion to chaos observed in the TCRdist matrix. Welch's t-statistics and random forest were used to narrow the features down to more than 10 V-J combinations, which were then fed into a naive Bayes classifier. The similarity between thyroid and blood repertoires was quantified using the Morisita-Horn index. Clones were called with MiXCR by TCRdb after fastp trimmed the public reads at Q25, and only in-frame beta chains were retained. Rows are combined by CDR3 protein, so each entry shows the most common genes and DNA. TCRdb's processing, not the authors' own work, is the source of the V and J calls. This sample lists over 650,000 distinct CDR3 sequences; about 40% were detected once. More than 2.5% of the sample rests with the top ten.

Ophthalmopathy patients had moderately to severely active disease, Clinical Activity Score of at least 3, NOSPECS grade of at least 4, and disease duration under 3 months. Patients with other autoimmune diseases, uncontrolled infections, pregnancy or lactation were excluded from the study. Clinical symptoms, serum thyroxine, TRAb, thyroid ultrasound and orbital computed tomography were used for diagnosis. Using Ficoll-Paque density gradient centrifugation, PBMCs were isolated from 9.5 to 10 ml of fresh peripheral blood. Trizol reagent was used to extract the total RNA, and its quality was then checked on an Agilent 2100 Bioanalyzer. On the study overall, not on this receptor specifically: In cross-validation, the 13-signature model distinguished ophthalmopathy from stable hyperthyroidism with 85% to 90% sensitivity and around 81% specificity, and in the test set the corresponding values were approximately 80% and 68%. Most expanded thyroid clonotypes with frequency above 0.001 were also detected in blood, suggesting blood repertoires may reflect the thyroid immune response. No statistical method was used to predetermine the sample size, and group allocation was not hidden from the investigators. In validation, the model predicted ophthalmopathy progression with about 64% sensitivity and approximately 75% specificity; about a dozen predicted patients were CT-confirmed with GO in a median of approximately 6.5 months.

Concerning this clonotype itself: Its antigen specificity is not known. This may be a read error, as it is one base from a much larger clone.

Spanning cysteine to phenylalanine, the CDR3 consists of 17 amino acids. The CDR3 DNA has 51 bases and is translated from base 1. Trimming takes 4 bases off V and 0 bases off J; junction bases not matched to a gene: 8. The germline V gene gives CDR1 as SGHAT and CDR2 as FQNNGV. Material: peripheral blood. The receptor was derived from an adult man with Graves' ophthalmopathy. This chain joins TRBV11-2 to TRBJ2-2; 7 bases in between match TRBD2. The CDR3 protein is CASSSGRGRTNTGELFF. The nucleotides are TGTGCCAGCAGCTCAGGGAGGGGACGGACGAACACCGGGGAGCTGTTTTTT. Outside the CDR3, residues come from the reference TRBV11-2 and TRBJ2-2 proteins, so the full variable domain is: EAGVAQSPRYKIIEKRQSVAFWCNPISGHATLYWYQQILGQGPKLLIQFQNNGVVDDSQLPKDRFSAERLKGVDSTLKIQPAKLEDSAVYLCASSSGRGRTNTGELFFGEGSRLTVL.